This T cell receptor beta chain was retrieved from a study of blood T cell repertoires in COVID-19 (dated by TCRdb to between 2020 and 2021). Study-level background: The collaborator samples originated in the United States, Italy and Spain and spanned the acute and convalescent phases of COVID-19. A freely available public database, intended as a resource for researchers studying the immune response to SARS-CoV-2, is where the repertoires were released. Subjects who had been exposed to COVID-19, were actively infected with it, or had recovered from it provided the deeply sampled blood TCRbeta repertoires that made up the dataset. Samples were obtained from the ongoing ImmuneRACE study (first 160 participants) and from about 1,300 subjects provided by 6 global collaborators. A de-identified subject ID, COVID-19 status, age in years and sex were almost always included in the sample metadata. Where available, HLA class I and class II types were obtained from metadata supplied by the sample provider rather than from assay-based typing. The prospective study material was composed of cDNA or gDNA derived from T cells, B-cell-depleted T cells, or PBMCs. Study-wide conclusions, independent of this receptor: Clinical and demographic metadata were provided uncurated, with the amount varying by source and participant.

TCRbeta CDR3 regions were amplified from genomic DNA using the immunoSEQ Assay, a bias-controlled multiplex PCR. Per the source publication's procedure: Nucleated cell counts per sample were estimated from amplification of reference gene primers within the assay. To quantify the absolute abundance of each unique TCRbeta CDR3 rearrangement, sequence reads were collapsed and filtered. For each sample, productive Simpson clonality was calculated as the square root of Simpson's diversity index over productive rearrangements. The source is immuneACCESS, and TCRdb retained only in-frame sequences with V and J called. Part of the clones is not carried over; for the studies checked, unresolved V genes explain less than half of this, and the remainder is unexplained. V and J calls and clone size are as listed in that table; D and trimming were resolved from the DNA. A total of around 340,000 clones appear in this sample, 75% to 90% of them only once. The ten largest clones capture under 8.5% of the sample.

Worth noting for this clone: Its cognate antigen has yet to be identified. No base-level quality is on record; no much larger clone is a single base apart.

One collaborating source in Seattle enrolled patients while the patients were actively infected and followed the patients over time throughout the course of disease. The collaborating institutions used their own protocols to collect whole blood in K2EDTA tubes. Collaborator samples were shipped for TCRbeta analysis as frozen whole blood, isolated PBMCs, or DNA extracted from either sample type. The sample consisted of peripheral blood. The source is a woman aged 55-69 years with COVID-19, enrolled during active disease.

The CDR3 in this case is CASSRQQGSNTEAFF. The bases read TGTGCCAGCAGCAGGCAGCAGGGTTCGAACACTGAAGCTTTCTTT. The chain is encoded by TRBV5-8 joined to TRBJ1-1, and the D gene may be TRBD1, 5 bases matching. At the junction V is shortened by 4 bases and J by 1 base, with 14 bases in between. The CDR3 measures 15 amino acids from cysteine to phenylalanine. Solely the CDR3 DNA is kept, with 45 bases framed from the first base. The germline V gene supplies CDR1 SGHTS and CDR2 YDEGEE. Reference TRBV5-8 and TRBJ1-1 proteins supply the regions before and after the CDR3; the full variable domain is: EAGVTQSPTHLIKTRGQQATLRCSPISGHTSVYWYQQALGLGLQFLLWYDEGEERNRGNFPPRFSGRQFPNYSSELNVNALELEDSALYLCASSRQQGSNTEAFFGQGTRLTVV.